The 31 T cell receptor beta chains below come from one sample, sequenced in a study of blood T cells in healthy people across ages. Using a J-beta primer mix together with a sample-barcoded 5' primer, a second PCR was run for roughly 7 to 12 cycles. MiXCR, applied by TCRdb to the 5' RACE reads, yields one record per CDR3 protein. Here the sample spans about 1.6 million distinct CDR3 sequences, 30% to 35% being singletons. The material sequenced was blood. The origin of the receptors is a woman aged 25 to 39 in good health.

This clonotype was detected only a few times. The rearrangement uses TRBV7-9 and TRBJ2-5; 7 nucleotides line up with TRBD2. V lost 0 bases, J lost 2 bases, and 3 bases stayed unmatched. Per germline, CDR1 SEHNR and CDR2 FQNEAQ (reference sequence). The CDR3 sequence is 15 residues long. In DNA, the CDR3 is TGTGCCAGCAGCTTAGCGTGGGACTATCAAGAGACCCAGTACTTC. This codes for CASSLAWDYQETQYF.

The chain links TRBV13 to TRBJ2-3, with TRBD2 matching over 8 bases. Germline V lookup: CDR1 PRHDT, CDR2 FYEKMQ (reference sequence). The CDR3 is made up of 18 amino acids. Losses at the gene ends were 5 bases for V and 3 bases for J; bases not matched to a gene: 16. CDR3 protein: CASSAPREGRGITDTQYF. DNA of the CDR3: TGTGCCAGCAGCGCCCCCCGGGAGGGACGCGGGATAACAGATACGCAGTATTTT.

The chain carries TRBV6-1 and TRBJ2-3; D might be TRBD1 or TRBD2, each matching 5 bases. Germline CDR1 MNHNS, CDR2 SASEGT. The CDR3 is 15 residues long. V gave up 6 bases and J gave up 8 bases, with 21 bases separating them. The CDR3 is CASSDRGAGLGTQYF. The CDR3 DNA is TGTGCCAGCAGCGATAGGGGAGCCGGGCTCGGTACGCAGTATTTT.

As DNA, the CDR3 is TGTGCCAGCACCTACGGACAGGGGTTCTATGGCTACACCTTC. It codes for CASTYGQGFYGYTF. The chain recombines TRBV6-1 with TRBJ1-2, with 9 bases that match TRBD1. The CDR3 totals 14 residues. Germline V lookup: CDR1 MNHNS, CDR2 SASEGT. Unmatched junction bases numbered 7, after V lost 7 bases and J lost 4 bases.

The V gene is TRBV7-9, the J gene TRBJ1-1; D unresolved. Germline V gene data show CDR1 as SEHNR and CDR2 as FQNEAQ (reference sequence). V lost 5 bases and J 10 bases, leaving 14 bases between the germline ends. The CDR3 is made up of 12 amino acids. CDR3 in DNA: TGTGCCAGCAGCATGGGTAGTGTTGGAGCTTTCTTT. Translating it yields CASSMGSVGAFF.

In its sample, this clonotype was seen a few times. The rearrangement joins TRBV7-9 to TRBJ1-6, with unresolved D. Trimming removed 3 bases at V and 5 bases at J, with 14 bases between. The CDR3 contains 16 residues. Per germline, CDR1 SEHNR and CDR2 FQNEAQ (reference sequence). CDR3 residues: CASSFNIVGHNSPLHF. The CDR3 DNA is TGTGCCAGCAGCTTTAATATTGTGGGCCATAATTCACCCCTCCACTTT.

V and J are TRBV5-5 and TRBJ1-1, with 7 positions matching TRBD1. After removal of 4 bases from V and 5 bases from J, the junction contained 8 bases not matched to a gene. CDR1 and CDR2 (germline): SGHKS, YYEKEE (reference sequence). There are 14 residues in the CDR3. CDR3: CASSLHRGGTEAFF. The CDR3 nucleotides read TGTGCCAGCAGCCTCCACAGGGGTGGGACTGAAGCTTTCTTT.

CDR3 bases: TGTGCCAGCAGCTTAGACCGAGAAAGATACGAGCAGTACTTC. The encoded protein is CASSLDRERYEQYF. The rearrangement links TRBV7-8 to TRBJ2-7; no firm D call. The CDR3 covers 14 residues. CDR1 and CDR2 from the germline V gene are SGHVS and FQNEAQ. V gave up 1 base and J gave up 4 bases, with 11 bases separating them.

The table lists this clonotype with many counts. This chain links TRBV5-1 with TRBJ2-5; 15 nucleotides align to TRBD2. From germline, CDR1 is SGHRS and CDR2 YFSETQ. CDR3 length: 16 residues. V shed 1 base, J shed 4 bases, and the junction held 2 bases outside the gene matches. The CDR3 loop is CASSLLGLAGGETQYF. CDR3 DNA sequence: TGCGCCAGCAGCTTGCTGGGACTAGCGGGAGGAGAGACCCAGTACTTC.

DNA of the CDR3: TGTGCCAGCAGCTTAGGAACCGGACAGTCCTACGAGCAGTACTTC. Amino acid sequence: CASSLGTGQSYEQYF. This chain links TRBV11-2 with TRBJ2-7, with D possibly matching TRBD1 (6 bases). Germline V CDR1 and CDR2: SGHAT, FQNNGV. V was shortened by 1 base and J by 1 base, with 11 bases between the two germline ends. The CDR3 runs to 15 residues.

This chain connects TRBV20-1 to TRBJ2-7; possible D gene TRBD2, 5 bases. This CDR3 has 14 amino acids. Germline CDR1 is DFQATT and CDR2 is SNEGSKA (reference sequence). V was clipped by 0 bases and J by 4 bases, with 13 bases between them. The CDR3 here is CSARDPGMGYEQYF. The CDR3, as DNA: TGCAGTGCTAGAGATCCCGGGATGGGATACGAGCAGTACTTC.

This clonotype was detected a few times. The chain combines TRBV6-5 with TRBJ2-5; D remains ambiguous. CDR3 size: 15 residues. V was trimmed by 0 bases and J by 5 bases, leaving 13 bases between them. Germline V gene data show CDR1 as MNHEY and CDR2 as SVGAGI. CDR3 sequence (DNA): TGTGCCAGCAGTTACTCGAAGGCCAAAAGGGAGACCCAGTACTTC. Its protein is CASSYSKAKRETQYF.

The chain couples TRBV28 to TRBJ2-1; perhaps TRBD2 as D (5 bases). Trimming took off 4 bases at V and 7 bases at J, with 17 bases between the two ends. CDR3 length: 15 residues. Germline lookup yields CDR1 MDHEN and CDR2 SYDVKM. The CDR3 DNA reads TGTGCCAGCAGTTCTTCCCCCACTAGGGCTAATGAGCAGTTCTTC. It specifies CASSSSPTRANEQFF.

The count of this clonotype is one. One end of the junction is discordant with germline, which a read error may explain. This chain connects TRBV12-3 or TRBV12-4 to TRBJ2-3, with D possibly TRBD2 on 6 matching bases. This CDR3 contains 16 residues. CDR3 DNA sequence: TGTGCCAGCAGTGGACCGGGCCTAGCGCGCACAGATGCGCAGTATTTT. Translation: CASSGPGLARTDAQYF.

This clonotype was picked up a small number of times. The V and J genes are TRBV30 and TRBJ2-7; D possibly corresponds to TRBD2 (7 bases). The CDR3 sequence is 13 residues long. V was clipped by 3 bases and J by 4 bases, with 13 bases between them. Per the germline V gene, CDR1 is GTSNPN and CDR2 is SVGIG (reference sequence). The CDR3 DNA is TGTGCCTGGAGCCCCGGGGGGCTTTACGAGCAGTACTTC. Its translation: CAWSPGGLYEQYF.

The rearrangement joins TRBV20-1 to TRBJ2-5; D possibly corresponds to TRBD2 (5 bases). V lost 0 bases and J lost 5, with 16 bases in between. The germline V gene encodes CDR1 DFQATT and CDR2 SNEGSKA (reference sequence). The CDR3 covers 15 residues. CDR3 in DNA: TGCAGTGCTAGAGATTCGGAGGTCCCAGGTGAGACCCAGTACTTC. Encoded protein: CSARDSEVPGETQYF.

The V and J genes are TRBV12-3 or TRBV12-4 and TRBJ2-3; 9 nucleotides agree with TRBD2. The CDR3 totals 15 residues. Trimming cost V 3 bases and J 4 bases; bases outside gene matches: 5. CDR3 in amino acids: CASSFGGRAPDTQYF. The CDR3 region has the DNA TGTGCCAGCAGTTTTGGCGGGAGGGCCCCAGATACGCAGTATTTT.

The rearrangement links TRBV6-1 to TRBJ1-1; D not resolved. Germline lookup yields CDR1 MNHNS and CDR2 SASEGT. The CDR3 is 17 residues long. The V end lost 2 bases, the J end lost 0 bases, and 16 bases lay between the germline ends. In nucleotides, the CDR3 is TGTGCCAGCAGTGAATTCGGGCCTACCCTACTGAACACTGAAGCTTTCTTT. It codes for CASSEFGPTLLNTEAFF.

About this clonotype itself: At one boundary the junction diverges from the germline segment, which might be a read error. This rearrangement joins TRBV20-1 to TRBJ2-5, with TRBD2 matching over 10 bases. Per germline, CDR1 DFQATT and CDR2 SNEGSKA (reference sequence). There are 14 residues in the CDR3. The DNA for the CDR3 is TGCAGTGCTAGTAAGCGGGAGGGAGAAGAGGCCCAGTACTTC. It specifies CSASKREGEEAQYF.

This rearrangement joins TRBV27 to TRBJ2-4; D might be TRBD1 (6 bases). V lost 4 bases, J lost 8 bases, and 21 bases lay in between. This CDR3 has 16 amino acids. The germline gives CDR1 MNHEY, CDR2 SMNVEV (reference sequence). The CDR3 DNA reads TGTGCCAGCAGTTGGAATGGGCTCAGGGGTGATGACATTCAGTACTTC. This encodes CASSWNGLRGDDIQYF.

The V call is TRBV7-6, the J call TRBJ2-5; TRBD1 might be the D (6 bases). TRBJ2-7 matches the DNA end more closely, so the J call is doubtful. The germline gives CDR1 SGHVS, CDR2 FNYEAQ. This CDR3 contains 17 residues. CDR3 in amino acids: CASSLGSATGYLDEQYF. The CDR3 bases are TGTGCCAGCAGCTTAGGGAGCGCCACAGGGTACTTAGACGAGCAGTACTTC.

This clonotype was seen a handful of times. The V call is TRBV4-1, the J call TRBJ1-5, with D possibly matching TRBD1 (5 bases). From germline, CDR1 is MGHRA and CDR2 YSYEKL. This CDR3 contains 15 residues. Between the trimmed V and J ends, which lost 0 bases and 10 bases, there was a span of 16 bases. CDR3 in DNA: TGCGCCAGCAGCCAAGATATGGTTATTGACAGACCCCAGCATTTT. Amino acid sequence: CASSQDMVIDRPQHF.

V and J are TRBV5-1 and TRBJ1-1; D not certain. V lost 4 bases, J lost 1 base, and 11 bases lay in between. This CDR3 comprises 14 residues. Germline V CDR1 and CDR2: SGHRS, YFSETQ. CDR3 protein: CASSQGLPNTEAFF. In DNA, the CDR3 is TGCGCCAGCAGCCAAGGGCTGCCGAACACTGAAGCTTTCTTT.

The chain uses TRBV9 and TRBJ1-2, with D unclear. The germline V gene encodes CDR1 SGDLS and CDR2 YYNGEE. The V gene lost 7 bases and the J gene lost 3 bases, with 16 bases spanning the gap. The CDR3 is made up of 14 amino acids. This CDR3 is CASRDPGPDYGYTF. Written as DNA, the CDR3 is TGTGCCAGCCGGGATCCCGGACCTGACTATGGCTACACCTTC.

V usage is TRBV10-1 and J usage is TRBJ2-7, with 13 bases lining up with TRBD2. This CDR3 has 15 residues. J was trimmed by 5 bases and V by 6 bases; bases with no gene match: 7. Germline values: CDR1 WNHNN, CDR2 SYGVQD (reference sequence). The CDR3 nucleotides read TGCGCCAGCAGCGGTGGGACTAGCGGGAAAAACGAGCAGTACTTC. It is translated as CASSGGTSGKNEQYF.

The rearrangement joins TRBV5-1 to TRBJ2-7, with 10 bases fitting TRBD2. The CDR3 totals 15 residues. V lost 4 bases and J lost 0; bases outside the gene matches: 4. Germline V lookup: CDR1 SGHRS, CDR2 YFSETQ. The CDR3 loop is CASSIWTSGSYEQYF. CDR3 nucleotide sequence: TGCGCCAGCAGCATCTGGACTAGCGGCTCCTACGAGCAGTACTTC. Using reference TRBV5-1 and TRBJ2-7 for the parts outside the CDR3, the full variable domain is KAGVTQTPRYLIKTRGQQVTLSCSPISGHRSVSWYQQTPGQGLQFLFEYFSETQRNKGNFPGRFSGRQFSNSRSEMNVSTLELGDSALYLCASSIWTSGSYEQYFGPGTRLTVT.

The chain recombines TRBV20-1 with TRBJ2-7; no firm D call. The CDR3 has 13 amino acids. Germline CDR1 DFQATT, CDR2 SNEGSKA (reference sequence). With 2 bases removed from V and 6 bases from J, the gap between germline ends came to 14 bases. The CDR3 sequence is CSARFGSLGEQYF. In DNA, the CDR3 is TGCAGTGCTAGATTCGGTTCCTTGGGCGAGCAGTACTTC.

The rearrangement links TRBV16 to TRBJ1-5; no reliable D call. This CDR3 has 15 residues. Germline V gene lookup returns CDR1 KGHSY and CDR2 FQNENV. Trimming took off 4 bases at V and 2 bases at J, with 12 bases between the two ends. CDR3 protein: CASSPMQAGNQPQHF. For the CDR3, the DNA is TGTGCCAGCAGCCCAATGCAAGCAGGCAATCAGCCCCAGCATTTT.

There are a few counts of this clonotype. This chain joins TRBV20-1 and TRBJ2-4, with D perhaps matching TRBD1 or TRBD2 (5 bases each). The J call may be wrong; the DNA end is better matched by TRBJ2-7. Germline assignment: CDR1 DFQATT and CDR2 SNEGSKA (reference sequence). The CDR3 is made up of 15 amino acids. The CDR3 sequence: CSALDGTELDFEQYF. In DNA form, the CDR3 reads TGCAGTGCCTTGGATGGGACCGAACTCGACTTCGAGCAGTACTTC.

This chain joins TRBV6-1 and TRBJ2-1; possible D gene TRBD2, 7 bases. V gave up 2 bases and J gave up 4 bases, with 15 bases separating them. The CDR3 is 16 amino acids. Germline-derived CDR1 and CDR2 are MNHNS and SASEGT. Written as DNA, the CDR3 is TGTGCCAGCAGTGAATCCGGCGGGGGCTCTTACAATGAGCAGTTCTTC. Translation gives CASSESGGGSYNEQFF.

V and J are TRBV4-2 and TRBJ2-5; TRBD2 is a possible D gene (6 bases). Germline CDR1 is LGHNA and CDR2 is YNFKEQ. V was trimmed by 1 base and J by 2 bases, leaving 11 bases between them. This CDR3 is 15 amino acids long. The CDR3 nucleotides are TGTGCCAGCAGCCAAGGTCGTCGGGGGCAAGAGACCCAGTACTTC. Translated, it gives CASSQGRRGQETQYF.